What follows are 15 T cell receptor beta chains derived from one specimen sequenced in a study of identical twins. TCRdb re-derived calls from the 5' RACE reads in MiXCR, one entry per CDR3 protein. The data show about 530,000 distinct CDR3 sequences, around 22% seen once. The sample also formed part of further work on yellow fever vaccine responses in identical twins.

Sequenced: CD4+ T cells sorted from blood. These receptors originate from a woman aged 18-30 years in good health.

The V and J genes are TRBV11-2 and TRBJ2-7, with D unclear. Trimming left V 1 base short and J 0 bases short, with 16 bases between. Germline loops: CDR1 SGHAT, CDR2 FQNNGV. This CDR3 spans 17 amino acids. The CDR3, as DNA: TGTGCCAGCAGCTTAGGGGGTAGCCCGAAGAGCTCCTACGAGCAGTACTTC. This sequence encodes CASSLGGSPKSSYEQYF.

This clonotype was picked up a small number of times. V is TRBV18 and J is TRBJ1-5; the D is unclear. The V and J ends lost 3 bases and 4 bases respectively, with 7 bases between them. The CDR3 extends over 13 amino acids. The germline CDR1 and CDR2 sequences are KGHSH and LQKENI. The CDR3 loop reads CASSPTENQPQHF. In DNA form, the CDR3 reads TGTGCCAGCTCACCGACTGAAAATCAGCCCCAGCATTTT.

This chain links TRBV10-3 with TRBJ2-4, with a possible D match to TRBD2 (6 bases). With 3 bases removed from V and 2 bases from J, the gap between germline ends came to 8 bases. The CDR3 runs 14 residues. The germline V gene has CDR1 ENHRY and CDR2 SYGVKD. The CDR3 reads CAISEGGTKNIQYF. In DNA form, the CDR3 reads TGTGCCATCAGTGAAGGAGGGACCAAAAACATTCAGTACTTC.

Only a few counts were recorded for this clonotype. This chain links TRBV11-1 with TRBJ1-1, with no clear D. This CDR3 is 13 amino acids long. CDR1 is SGHAT and CDR2 is FQDESV in the germline V gene (reference sequence). V lost 3 bases and J lost 4, with 9 bases in between. DNA for the CDR3: TGTGCCAGCAGCTTCGACTCTGCCACTGAAGCTTTCTTT. It is translated as CASSFDSATEAFF.

This chain links TRBV9 with TRBJ2-2; 10 nucleotides agree with TRBD2. V shed 3 bases and J 4 bases; nucleotides not matched to a gene: 6. There are 16 residues in the CDR3. CDR1 SGDLS and CDR2 YYNGEE come from the germline V gene. The CDR3 nucleotides read TGTGCCAGCAGCGCTCGGACTAGCGGTCTCACCGGGGAGCTGTTTTTT. Amino acids: CASSARTSGLTGELFF.

In this sample, this clonotype turned up a few times. The rearrangement uses TRBV15 and TRBJ2-5; TRBD1 aligns across 7 bases. V gave up 8 bases and J gave up 0 bases; unmatched junction bases: 6. CDR1 is LNHNV and CDR2 is YYDKDF in the germline V gene (reference sequence). The CDR3 runs to 14 residues. The CDR3 bases are TGTGCCACCCAGGACAGGAGAGACCAAGAGACCCAGTACTTC. This encodes CATQDRRDQETQYF. Supplemented by reference TRBV15 and TRBJ2-5, the full variable domain reads DAMVIQNPRYQVTQFGKPVTLSCSQTLNHNVMYWYQQKSSQAPKLLFHYYDKDFNNEADTPDNFQSRRPNTSFCFLDIRSPGLGDTAMYLCATQDRRDQETQYFGPGTRLLVL.

This clonotype came up a few times. The chain employs TRBV10-3 and TRBJ2-5; the match to TRBD1 covers 9 bases. The CDR3 loop spans 13 amino acids. The V and J ends lost 5 bases and 6 bases, in that order; junction bases with no gene match: 4. CDR1 ENHRY and CDR2 SYGVKD come from the germline V gene. DNA of the CDR3: TGTGCCATCAGTTCGACAGGGGGAAAGACCCAGTACTTC. Translation gives CAISSTGGKTQYF.

The chain combines TRBV18 with TRBJ2-1; D is uncertain. The CDR3 runs to 15 residues. Germline CDR1 is KGHSH and CDR2 is LQKENI. Trimming left V 0 bases short and J 9 bases short, with 15 bases between. The CDR3 DNA is TGTGCCAGCTCACCACCGTCCCGATCAGAGTTTGAGCAGTTCTTC. Translation: CASSPPSRSEFEQFF.

This clonotype was counted between two and nine times. This chain joins TRBV20-1 and TRBJ2-4; D may be TRBD1 (6 bases). Germline CDR1 reads DFQATT; CDR2 reads SNEGSKA (reference sequence). V dropped 2 bases and J dropped 9 bases, with 11 bases sitting between them. This CDR3 has 12 amino acids. The CDR3: CSARLQGTIQYF. In DNA, the CDR3 is TGCAGTGCTAGATTACAGGGTACCATTCAGTACTTC.

The rearrangement joins TRBV7-6 to TRBJ2-6; a possible D gene is TRBD1 (5 bases). Germline CDR1 reads SGHVS; CDR2 reads FNYEAQ. Trimming cost V 0 bases and J 2 bases, with 8 bases left between them. CDR3 length: 16 residues. The CDR3 DNA reads TGTGCCAGCAGCTTAGCGACAGTGACTGGGGCCAACGTCCTGACTTTC. Protein: CASSLATVTGANVLTF.

This clonotype has only a few counts. The V and J genes are TRBV24-1 and TRBJ2-1; 11 nucleotides align to TRBD1. In germline, CDR1 is KGHDR, CDR2 SFDVKD. The CDR3 contains 15 residues. The ends lost 7 bases at V and 7 bases at J; junction bases unmatched: 8. The CDR3 protein is CATSPDRGPSNEQFF. CDR3 bases: TGTGCCACCAGCCCGGACAGGGGGCCTTCTAATGAGCAGTTCTTC.

Only a few counts were recorded for this clonotype. This sequence joins TRBV15 and TRBJ2-6; TRBD1 agrees at 9 bases. CDR3 size: 18 residues. Trimming removed 0 bases from V and 0 bases from J; junction bases left unmatched: 3. The germline CDR1 and CDR2 sequences are LNHNV and YYDKDF (reference sequence). Written as DNA, the CDR3 is TGTGCCACCAGCAGAGATGGGACAGGGAGCTCTGGGGCCAACGTCCTGACTTTC. Residues: CATSRDGTGSSGANVLTF.

There are many counts of this clonotype. The chain recombines TRBV10-3 with TRBJ1-1, with D possibly matching TRBD1 (6 bases). There are 14 residues in the CDR3. V lost 0 bases to trimming and J lost 1 base, with 6 bases between them. The germline V gene encodes CDR1 ENHRY and CDR2 SYGVKD. The CDR3 bases are TGTGCCATCAGTGAGTCGACAGGGAACACTGAAGCTTTCTTT. Translation gives CAISESTGNTEAFF.

The chain links TRBV20-1 to TRBJ2-2; 10 bases fit TRBD2. The CDR3 is made up of 16 amino acids. CDR1 and CDR2 from the germline V gene are DFQATT and SNEGSKA (reference sequence). The V segment lost 5 bases and the J segment 1 base; nucleotides outside the gene matches: 7. The CDR3 here is CSALGLASVNTGELFF. As DNA, the CDR3 is TGCAGTGCTCTGGGACTAGCGTCGGTGAACACCGGGGAGCTGTTTTTT.

This clonotype was observed a few times. The chain is built from TRBV18 and TRBJ1-5; D is possibly TRBD1 (6 bases). The CDR3 has 15 residues. The germline V gene has CDR1 KGHSH and CDR2 LQKENI. Trimming removed 3 bases at V and 5 bases at J, with 14 bases between. CDR3 sequence (DNA): TGTGCCAGCTCACCGGTGGGGGGGGCGGATCAGCCCCAGCATTTT. It encodes CASSPVGGADQPQHF. The whole variable domain, remainder taken from reference TRBV18 and TRBJ1-5, is NAGVMQNPRHLVRRRGQEARLRCSPMKGHSHVYWYRQLPEEGLKFMVYLQKENIIDESGMPKERFSAEFPKEGPSILRIQQVVRGDSAAYFCASSPVGGADQPQHFGDGTRLSIL.